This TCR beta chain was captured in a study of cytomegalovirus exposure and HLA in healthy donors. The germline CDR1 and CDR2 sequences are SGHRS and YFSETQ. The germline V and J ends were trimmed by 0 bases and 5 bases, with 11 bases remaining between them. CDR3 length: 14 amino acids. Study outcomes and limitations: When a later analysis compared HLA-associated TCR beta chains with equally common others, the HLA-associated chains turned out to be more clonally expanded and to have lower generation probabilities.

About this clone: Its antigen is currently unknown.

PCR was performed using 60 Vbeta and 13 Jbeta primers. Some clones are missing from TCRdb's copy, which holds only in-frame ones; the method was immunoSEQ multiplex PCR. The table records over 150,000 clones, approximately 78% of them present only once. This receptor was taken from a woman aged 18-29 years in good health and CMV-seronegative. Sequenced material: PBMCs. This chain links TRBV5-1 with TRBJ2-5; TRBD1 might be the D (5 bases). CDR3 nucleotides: TGCGCCAGCAGCTTGGGACAGCCGCGGGAGACCCAGTACTTC. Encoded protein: CASSLGQPRETQYF.